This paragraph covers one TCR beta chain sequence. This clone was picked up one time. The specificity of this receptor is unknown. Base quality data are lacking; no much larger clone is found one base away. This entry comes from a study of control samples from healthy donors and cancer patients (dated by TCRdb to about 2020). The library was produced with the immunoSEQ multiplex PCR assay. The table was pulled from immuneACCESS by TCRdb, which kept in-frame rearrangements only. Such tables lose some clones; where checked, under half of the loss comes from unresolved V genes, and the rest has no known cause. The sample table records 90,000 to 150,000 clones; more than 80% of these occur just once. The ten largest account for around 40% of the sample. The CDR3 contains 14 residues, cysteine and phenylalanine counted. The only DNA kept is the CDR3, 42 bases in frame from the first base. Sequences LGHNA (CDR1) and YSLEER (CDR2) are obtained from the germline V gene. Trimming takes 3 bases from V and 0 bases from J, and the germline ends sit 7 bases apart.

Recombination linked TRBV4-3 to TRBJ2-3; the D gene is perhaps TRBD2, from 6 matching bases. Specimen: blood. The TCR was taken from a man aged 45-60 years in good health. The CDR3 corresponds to CASSHSGSTDTQYF. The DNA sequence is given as TGCGCCAGCAGCCATAGCGGTAGCACAGATACGCAGTATTTT.